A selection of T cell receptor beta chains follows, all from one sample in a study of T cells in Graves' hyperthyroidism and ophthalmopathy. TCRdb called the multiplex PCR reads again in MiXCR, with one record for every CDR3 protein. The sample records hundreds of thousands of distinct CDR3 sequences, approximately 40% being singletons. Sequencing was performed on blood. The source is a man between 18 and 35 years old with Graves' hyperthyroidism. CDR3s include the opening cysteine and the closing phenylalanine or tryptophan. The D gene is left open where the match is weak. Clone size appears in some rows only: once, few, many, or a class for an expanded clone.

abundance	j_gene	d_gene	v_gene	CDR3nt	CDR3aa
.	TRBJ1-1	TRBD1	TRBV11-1	TGTGCCAGCAGCTGGTGGGACAGGAGAAGGGCAGGTGAAGCTTTCTTT	CASSWWDRRRAGEAFF
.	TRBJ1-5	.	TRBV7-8	TGTGCCAGCAGCTTAGGCTTTCCCAATCAGCCCCAGCATTTT	CASSLGFPNQPQHF
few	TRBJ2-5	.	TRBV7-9	TGTGCCAGCAGCTTAGGCCGCTTTCGGGAGACCCAGTACTTC	CASSLGRFRETQYF
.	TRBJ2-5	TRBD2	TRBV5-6	TGTGCCAGCAGCTTCCGACTAGCGGGAGGGCCTTTGGGGACCCAGTACTTC	CASSFRLAGGPLGTQYF
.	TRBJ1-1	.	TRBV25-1	TGTGCCAGTTTACATCAAGGGCTGAGAACTGAAGCTTTCTTT	CASLHQGLRTEAFF
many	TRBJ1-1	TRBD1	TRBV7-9	TGTGCCAGCAGCCGGGACAGTCCTGAAGCTTTCTTT	CASSRDSPEAFF
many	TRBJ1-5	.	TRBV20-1	TGCAGTGCTAGAGGGAGTGGGAATCAGCCCCAGCATTTT	CSARGSGNQPQHF
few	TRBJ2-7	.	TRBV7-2	TGTGCCAGCAGCCCGAGAAGGGTTCCACCGCTCTACGAGCAGTACTTC	CASSPRRVPPLYEQYF
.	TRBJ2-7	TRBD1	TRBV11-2	TGTGCCAGCAGATCGGGACAGGGAATCCACGAGCAGTACTTC	CASRSGQGIHEQYF
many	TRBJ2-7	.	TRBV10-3	TGTGCCATCAGTGACTCCGGGACGCGCTACGAGCAGTACTTC	CAISDSGTRYEQYF
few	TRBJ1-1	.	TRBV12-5	TGTGCTAGTGGTTTGTCCCAGACCGCTGAAGCTTTCTTT	CASGLSQTAEAFF
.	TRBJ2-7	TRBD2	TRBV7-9	TGTGCCAGCAGCTTGCTCGGGAGGGCCCTCTACGAGCAGTACTTC	CASSLLGRALYEQYF
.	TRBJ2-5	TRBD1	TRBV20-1	TGCAGTGCTACTCCGGACAGGGGGCAAGAGACCCAGTACTTC	CSATPDRGQETQYF
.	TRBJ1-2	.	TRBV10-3	TGTGCCATCAGTGGGGGGGCTAGCGGGAGTGGCGGCTACACCTTC	CAISGGASGSGGYTF
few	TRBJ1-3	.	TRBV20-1	TGCAGTGCTCACCCCCGACAAGGGTCTGGAAACACCATATATTTT	CSAHPRQGSGNTIYF
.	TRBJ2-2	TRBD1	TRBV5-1	TGCGCCAGCAGCTACAGGACAGGGGGCAACACCGGGGAGCTGTTTTTT	CASSYRTGGNTGELFF
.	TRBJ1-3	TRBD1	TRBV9	TGTGCCAGCAGCGTAACCCCACAGGGGCGGTCTGGAAACACCATATATTTT	CASSVTPQGRSGNTIYF
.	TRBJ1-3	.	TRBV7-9	TGTGCCAGCAGCTTAGACAGGCGGGGAAACACCATATATTTT	CASSLDRRGNTIYF
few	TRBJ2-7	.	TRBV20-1	TGCAGTGCTAGAGATCTCGAGGGAGTAACCTACGAGCAGTACTTC	CSARDLEGVTYEQYF
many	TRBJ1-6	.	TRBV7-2	TGTGCCAGCGGAGGACAGACCTATAATTCACCCCTCCACTTT	CASGGQTYNSPLHF
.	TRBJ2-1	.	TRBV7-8	TGTGCCAGTAAGAAAGGGGGGTACAATGAGCAGTTCTTC	CASKKGGYNEQFF
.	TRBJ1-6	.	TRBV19	TGTGCCACATCAGAGTTGATCTATAATTCACCCCTCCACTTT	CATSELIYNSPLHF
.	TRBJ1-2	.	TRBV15	TGTGCCACCCAGCGAGCCTTAGCTAACTATGGCTACACCTTC	CATQRALANYGYTF
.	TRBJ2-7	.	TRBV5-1	TGCGCCAGCAGCTCGTATGACAAAACCTACGAGCAGTACTTC	CASSSYDKTYEQYF
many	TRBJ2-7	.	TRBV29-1	TGCAGCGTTGAAGACTCCTGGGGGTGGGAGCAGTACTTC	CSVEDSWGWEQYF
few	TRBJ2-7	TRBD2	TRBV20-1	TGCAGTGCTAGAGTAAGCGGGGCCTACGAGCAGTACTTC	CSARVSGAYEQYF
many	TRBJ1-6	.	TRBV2	TGTGCCAGCGGGGGCGGGCAGGGCCCATGGCCCCTCCACTTT	CASGGGQGPWPLHF
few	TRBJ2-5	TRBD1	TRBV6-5	TGTGCCAGCAGGCGTGGGACAGAAGAGACCCAGTACTTC	CASRRGTEETQYF
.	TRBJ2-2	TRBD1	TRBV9	TGTGCCAGCGGCGGGACAGGGAGCGGGGAGCTGTTTTTT	CASGGTGSGELFF
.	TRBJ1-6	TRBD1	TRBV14	TGTGCCAGCAGCCAAGATCTCACCGGGACAGGGGCGTCACCCCTCCACTTT	CASSQDLTGTGASPLHF
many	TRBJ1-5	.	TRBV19	TGTGCCAGTAGTCCCAGCCCGGGACACGTTAATCAGCCCCAGCATTTT	CASSPSPGHVNQPQHF
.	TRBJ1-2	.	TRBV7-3	TGTGCCAGCATCGAAGGGGATGGCTACACCTTC	CASIEGDGYTF
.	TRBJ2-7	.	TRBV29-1	TGCAGCGTTGGTACTAGCAACGCCTACGAGCAGTACTTC	CSVGTSNAYEQYF
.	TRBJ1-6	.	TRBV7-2	TGTGCCAGCAGCTCGACAGAATATAATTCAACCCTCCACTTT	CASSSTEYNSTLHF
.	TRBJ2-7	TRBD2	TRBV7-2	TGTGCCAGCAGCTTACCCCTTACTAACGGGAGGGCCCAAAACGAGCAGTACTTC	CASSLPLTNGRAQNEQYF
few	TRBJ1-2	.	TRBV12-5	TGTGCTAGTGGTTTAAGGGACACGGCTTGGGGCTACACCTTC	CASGLRDTAWGYTF
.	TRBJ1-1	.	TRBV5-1	TGTGCCAGCAGCTTCGGGGGGAGTGGAGCTTTCTTT	CASSFGGSGAFF
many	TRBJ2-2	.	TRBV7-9	TGTGCCAGCAGCTCGGTGGAAGCTGGCGGGGAGCTGTTTTTT	CASSSVEAGGELFF
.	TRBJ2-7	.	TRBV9	TGTGCCAGCAGCTCGGACGGCGTCGAGCAGTACTTC	CASSSDGVEQYF
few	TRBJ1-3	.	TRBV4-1	TGCGCCAGCAGCCAAGACCCAGGGAAATCCCGGGACACCATATATTTT	CASSQDPGKSRDTIYF
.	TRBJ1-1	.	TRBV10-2	TGCGCCAGCAGTGAAGCGCGGGGTCTCGGATCCATGAACACTGAAGCTTTCTTT	CASSEARGLGSMNTEAFF
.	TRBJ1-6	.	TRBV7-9	TGTGCCAGCAGCCCCCAGGAGGGTTACACCTATAATTCACCCCTCCACTTT	CASSPQEGYTYNSPLHF
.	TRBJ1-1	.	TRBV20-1	TGCAGTGCCAATAGAGAAGCGGGAGAAGCTTTCTTT	CSANREAGEAFF
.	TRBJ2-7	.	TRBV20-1	TGCAGTGCTAGAGTCGGGAGCTTCTACGAGCAGTACTTC	CSARVGSFYEQYF